Below are 17 T cell receptor beta chains sequenced from a single sample in a study of blood T cell repertoires in COVID-19. Clones were read by immunoSEQ multiplex PCR, and TCRdb kept only the in-frame ones, dropping some. The table lists about 300,000 clones, 85% to 90% of them singletons. The sequencing input was peripheral blood. The source is a woman aged 25 to 45 with COVID-19, enrolled during active disease.

V and J are TRBV7-2 and TRBJ2-3, with D hard to call. The CDR3 totals 11 residues. The V and J ends lost 1 base and 10 bases respectively, with 6 bases between them. CDR1 and CDR2 from the germline V gene are SGHTA and FQGNSA. CDR3 protein: CASSLVSPQYF. CDR3 bases: TGTGCCAGCAGCTTAGTATCCCCGCAGTATTTT.

About this clone: This sample also contains other DNA sequences that code for the same CDR3. The chain combines TRBV9 with TRBJ1-1; D is perhaps TRBD1 (6 bases). The V end was cut by 0 bases, the J end by 4 bases, with 7 bases between. In germline, CDR1 is SGDLS, CDR2 YYNGEE. The CDR3 is 13 amino acids. This CDR3 is CASSVEGVTEAFF. The DNA for the CDR3 is TGTGCCAGCAGCGTAGAGGGGGTCACTGAAGCTTTCTTT. The variable domain in full, completed from reference TRBV9 and TRBJ1-1, reads DSGVTQTPKHLITATGQRVTLRCSPRSGDLSVYWYQQSLDQGLQFLIQYYNGEERAKGNILERFSAQQFPDLHSELNLSSLELGDSALYFCASSVEGVTEAFFGQGTRLTVV.

This rearrangement joins TRBV28 to TRBJ1-5, with D possibly being TRBD1 (6 bases). V was pared by 4 bases and J by 5 bases, with 15 bases between. From germline, CDR1 is MDHEN and CDR2 SYDVKM. The CDR3 runs to 15 residues. CDR3 DNA: TGTGCCAGCAGTTCTATCAATCAGGGGTATCAGCCCCAGCATTTT. This gives the protein CASSSINQGYQPQHF.

The gene calls are TRBV5-1 and TRBJ2-7, with TRBD2 matching over 9 bases. CDR1 is SGHRS, CDR2 YFSETQ, per germline. V lost 7 bases, J lost 3 bases, and 17 bases stayed unmatched. This CDR3 has 17 amino acids. The CDR3 spells CASSPTELSGSIYEQYF. The CDR3 DNA reads TGCGCCAGCTCCCCGACCGAACTTAGCGGGAGCATCTACGAGCAGTACTTC.

This chain joins TRBV5-5 and TRBJ1-4; the match to TRBD1 covers 8 bases. The trim removed 3 bases at V and 4 bases at J, leaving 8 bases unmatched. Per germline, CDR1 SGHKS and CDR2 YYEKEE (reference sequence). This CDR3 comprises 16 residues. The CDR3 DNA reads as TGTGCCAGCAGCTCTAGACAGGGGCAGGATAATGAAAAACTGTTTTTT. Residues: CASSSRQGQDNEKLFF.

The chain joins TRBV7-7 to TRBJ2-1; 11 bases fit TRBD2. The CDR3 runs 15 residues. Germline V lookup: CDR1 SSHAT, CDR2 FNYEAQ (reference sequence). CDR3 region: CASAKTSGAGGEQFF. The CDR3 nucleotides are TGTGCGAGTGCTAAGACTAGCGGGGCTGGAGGTGAGCAGTTCTTC.

The genes are TRBV30 and TRBJ2-5; 12 nucleotides agree with TRBD2. With V trimmed by 3 bases and J by 7 bases, 9 bases remained unmatched. Germline assignment: CDR1 GTSNPN and CDR2 SVGIG (reference sequence). This CDR3 spans 15 amino acids. CDR3 sequence reads: CAWRRLAGARGTQYF. CDR3 in DNA: TGTGCCTGGAGACGACTAGCGGGGGCGAGGGGGACCCAGTACTTC.

The chain joins TRBV11-3 to TRBJ2-3, with 10 bases that match TRBD2. V lost 1 base to trimming and J lost 3 bases; unmatched junction nucleotides: 4. Per germline, CDR1 SGHNT and CDR2 YENEEA. The CDR3 runs to 16 residues. CDR3 coding DNA: TGTGCCAGCAGCTTAGGGTTAGCGGGGGGAACAGATACGCAGTATTTT. This codes for CASSLGLAGGTDTQYF.

J is TRBJ1-2 and V is TRBV4-1; D is perhaps TRBD1 (5 bases). The CDR3 extends over 18 amino acids. V gave up 3 bases and J gave up 4 bases, with 24 bases separating them. Per the germline V gene, CDR1 is MGHRA and CDR2 is YSYEKL. The CDR3 bases are TGCGCCAGCAGCCAGTTCCGGGACTTGCAGGCCTCTAGCTATGGCTACACCTTC. Its protein product is CASSQFRDLQASSYGYTF.

V and J are TRBV6-5 and TRBJ1-1; 9 nucleotides agree with TRBD1. V was pared by 6 bases and J by 2 bases, with 7 bases of the junction left unmatched. The length of the CDR3 is 15 residues. Per the germline V gene, CDR1 is MNHEY and CDR2 is SVGAGI. CDR3 region: CASRHPGQGNTEAFF. CDR3 nucleotide sequence: TGTGCCAGCAGACATCCGGGACAGGGAAACACTGAAGCTTTCTTT.

The chain carries TRBV7-6 and TRBJ2-3, with D possibly being TRBD2 (7 bases). Looked up from germline, CDR1 is SGHVS and CDR2 is FNYEAQ. The V gene lost 2 bases and the J gene lost 4 bases, with 13 bases spanning the gap. The CDR3 contains 15 residues. CDR3 nucleotide sequence: TGTGCCAGCAGCTTATCGTCGGGGGGCCCAGATACGCAGTATTTT. Its translation: CASSLSSGGPDTQYF.

J is TRBJ1-4 and V is TRBV6-1; 9 positions match TRBD1. The CDR3 has 18 amino acids. V was pared by 2 bases and J by 4 bases, with 11 bases of the junction left unmatched. The germline V gene encodes CDR1 MNHNS and CDR2 SASEGT. The chain's CDR3 is CASSELGQGWVDNEKLFF. Written as DNA, the CDR3 is TGTGCCAGCAGTGAACTGGGACAGGGTTGGGTCGATAATGAAAAACTGTTTTTT.

This chain links TRBV6-6 with TRBJ1-2; D remains ambiguous. CDR3 size: 14 residues. The germline V gene encodes CDR1 MNHNY and CDR2 SVGAGI (reference sequence). Deletions cut 6 bases from V and 1 base from J, with 12 bases between. The CDR3 spells CASRGSGNNYGYTF. The CDR3 nucleotides read TGTGCCAGCAGGGGGAGCGGGAATAACTATGGCTACACCTTC.

This rearrangement joins TRBV5-8 to TRBJ2-3; 10 nucleotides align to TRBD2. The trim removed 0 bases at V and 5 bases at J, leaving 12 bases unmatched. Per the germline V gene, CDR1 is SGHTS and CDR2 is YDEGEE. The CDR3 spans 18 residues. The CDR3 DNA sequence: TGTGCCAGCAGCTTGGAGGCTAGCGGGAGCCTCCGGCTAGATACGCAGTATTTT. Its translation: CASSLEASGSLRLDTQYF.

This sequence joins TRBV6-5 and TRBJ2-3, with TRBD2 matching over 8 bases. The CDR3 has 16 amino acids. V lost 4 bases and J lost 6; bases outside the gene matches: 12. CDR1 and CDR2 (germline): MNHEY, SVGAGI. The CDR3 DNA sequence: TGTGCCAGCAGTTTCTCCGCGGGGGGTGGTTCGGATACGCAGTATTTT. Protein sequence: CASSFSAGGGSDTQYF.

J is TRBJ2-1 and V is TRBV9, with D maybe TRBD1 (5 bases). The V end lost 4 bases, the J end lost 12 bases, and 23 bases lay between the germline ends. Germline CDR1 reads SGDLS; CDR2 reads YYNGEE. The CDR3 totals 15 residues. For the CDR3, the DNA is TGTGCCAGCAGCCCAGGGTCCGACACAGCAATTCGGCAGTTCTTC. Protein product: CASSPGSDTAIRQFF.

This chain joins TRBV6-4 and TRBJ2-1; D perhaps matches TRBD2 (6 bases). V was trimmed by 0 bases and J by 0 bases, leaving 9 bases between them. The CDR3 is 16 residues long. Germline lookup yields CDR1 MRHNA and CDR2 SNTAGT. CDR3 bases: TGTGCCAGCAGTGACTCGGCGGGGCGCTCCTACAATGAGCAGTTCTTC. It is translated as CASSDSAGRSYNEQFF.